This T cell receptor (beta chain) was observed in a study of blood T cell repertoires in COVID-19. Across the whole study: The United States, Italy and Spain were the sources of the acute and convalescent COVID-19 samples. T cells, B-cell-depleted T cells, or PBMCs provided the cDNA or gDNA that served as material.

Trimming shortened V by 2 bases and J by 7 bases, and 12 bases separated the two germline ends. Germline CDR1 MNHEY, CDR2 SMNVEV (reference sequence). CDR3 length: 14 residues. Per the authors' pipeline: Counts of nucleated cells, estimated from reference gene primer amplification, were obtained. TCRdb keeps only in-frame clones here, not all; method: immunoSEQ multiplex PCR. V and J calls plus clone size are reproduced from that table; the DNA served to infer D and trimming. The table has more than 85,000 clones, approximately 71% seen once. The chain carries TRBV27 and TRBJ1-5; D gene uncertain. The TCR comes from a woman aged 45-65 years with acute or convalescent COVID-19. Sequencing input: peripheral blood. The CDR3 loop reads CASSLTGRGQPQHF. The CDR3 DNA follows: TGTGCCAGCAGTTTAACCGGCCGCGGGCAGCCCCAGCATTTT.